The rows below give T cell receptor beta chains drawn from one sample of a study of blood T cell repertoires in COVID-19. This table comes from immunoSEQ multiplex PCR, and its TCRdb copy is limited to in-frame clones, with some not included. The table has about 180,000 clones, about 88% seen once. The sequencing sample was made of peripheral blood. The receptors derive from a man between 60 and 70 years old with COVID-19, enrolled during active disease. Each CDR3 is given with its conserved first and last residue. The D gene is left open where the match is weak. Some rows mark clone size as missing; the rest say once, few, many or name a class of expanded clone.

v_gene	abundance	j_gene	d_gene	len	CDR3aa	CDR3nt
TRBV4-3	NA	TRBJ2-1	TRBD2	16	CASSQSAGGGNREQFF	TGCGCCAGCAGCCAATCGGCGGGAGGCGGAAATCGGGAGCAGTTCTTC
TRBV30	few	TRBJ1-4	NA	14	CAWSGGPGYEKLFF	TGTGCCTGGAGCGGGGGGCCAGGGTATGAAAAACTGTTTTTT
TRBV19	NA	TRBJ1-1	NA	12	CASSKQGPEAFF	TGTGCCAGTAGTAAACAGGGACCTGAAGCTTTCTTT
TRBV2	NA	TRBJ2-7	NA	12	CTSSTGYREQYF	TGTACCAGCAGTACAGGGTATCGGGAGCAGTACTTC
TRBV27	NA	TRBJ1-6	NA	14	CASSTDARNSPLHF	TGTGCCAGCAGTACCGACGCGCGGAATTCACCCCTCCACTTT
TRBV30	once	TRBJ1-1	NA	12	CAWSDVRAEAFF	TGTGCCTGGAGTGACGTTCGGGCTGAAGCTTTCTTT
TRBV18	NA	TRBJ2-7	TRBD1	14	CASSPSTGEYEQYF	TGTGCCAGCTCACCATCGACAGGGGAGTACGAGCAGTACTTC
TRBV3-1/TRBV3-2	NA	TRBJ1-3	TRBD1	15	CASSQEGAIGNTIYF	TGTGCCAGCAGCCAGGAGGGGGCGATTGGAAACACCATATATTTT
TRBV19	once	TRBJ1-2	TRBD1	16	CASTPGQYMINYGYTF	TGTGCCAGTACCCCGGGACAGTACATGATTAACTATGGCTACACCTTC
TRBV15	once	TRBJ2-5	TRBD1	15	CATSRDRTGGETQYF	TGTGCCACCAGCAGAGATCGGACAGGGGGGGAGACCCAGTACTTC
TRBV21-1	NA	TRBJ2-7	NA	12	CASPPLATEQYF	TGTGCCAGTCCACCACTAGCTACCGAGCAGTACTTC
TRBV4-1	NA	TRBJ1-1	NA	15	CASSQERYRSNEAFF	TGCGCCAGCAGCCAAGAAAGGTACAGGAGTAATGAAGCTTTCTTT
TRBV5-4	once	TRBJ2-2	NA	14	CASSSQGGTGELFF	TGTGCCAGCAGCTCACAGGGGGGGACCGGGGAGCTGTTTTTT
TRBV7-2	NA	TRBJ2-7	TRBD2	17	CASSLIGSGGRSYEQYF	TGTGCCAGCAGCTTAATCGGTAGCGGGGGAAGATCCTACGAGCAGTACTTC
TRBV11-2	NA	TRBJ2-7	NA	16	CASSLGGWVGTYEQYF	TGTGCCAGCAGCTTAGGAGGGTGGGTAGGAACCTACGAGCAGTACTTC
TRBV7-9	NA	TRBJ2-3	NA	12	CASSSFTDTQYF	TGTGCCAGCAGCTCGTTTACAGATACGCAGTATTTT
TRBV28	NA	TRBJ2-5	NA	12	CASSLLRETQYF	TGTGCCAGCAGTTTATTGCGAGAGACCCAGTACTTC
TRBV24-1	NA	TRBJ1-5	NA	13	CATQFDSYQPQHF	TGTGCCACACAATTCGACAGCTATCAGCCCCAGCATTTT
TRBV15	NA	TRBJ1-3	TRBD1	16	CATSRVAGGATNTIYF	TGTGCCACCAGCAGAGTGGCAGGGGGCGCGACAAACACCATATATTTT
TRBV28	NA	TRBJ2-7	TRBD2	15	CASSREGLPTYEQYF	TGTGCCAGCAGTAGGGAGGGTTTACCAACCTACGAGCAGTACTTC
TRBV10-3	NA	TRBJ1-2	NA	16	CAISGIKTGPNYGYTF	TGTGCCATCAGTGGTATTAAAACAGGGCCAAACTATGGCTACACCTTC
TRBV6-6	NA	TRBJ1-5	NA	11	CASMGAQPQHF	TGTGCCAGCATGGGGGCTCAGCCCCAGCATTTT
TRBV21-1	once	TRBJ2-6	NA	17	CASRIQVQGPGANVLTF	TGTGCCAGCAGGATACAGGTCCAGGGGCCTGGGGCCAACGTCCTGACTTTC
TRBV10-3	NA	TRBJ2-2	TRBD1	17	CAISDRRGTVNTGELFF	TGTGCCATCAGTGATCGGAGAGGGACAGTGAACACCGGGGAGCTGTTTTTT
TRBV5-1	NA	TRBJ1-1	NA	14	CASSPTGMNTEAFF	TGCGCCAGCAGCCCGACAGGCATGAACACTGAAGCTTTCTTT
TRBV3-1/TRBV3-2	NA	TRBJ1-4	NA	16	CASSLDFRGHNEKLFF	TGTGCCAGCAGCCTAGACTTCAGGGGCCATAATGAAAAACTGTTTTTT
TRBV18	once	TRBJ2-5	NA	16	CASSPIGGGGQETQYF	TGTGCCAGCTCACCAATAGGTGGGGGAGGCCAAGAGACCCAGTACTTC
TRBV23-1	NA	TRBJ2-1	TRBD2	16	CASSPLPGLAYNEQFF	TGCGCCAGCAGTCCCCTTCCGGGACTAGCCTACAATGAGCAGTTCTTC
TRBV28	NA	TRBJ1-5	NA	14	CASSLSTSNQPQHF	TGTGCCAGCAGCTTGTCTACTAGCAATCAGCCCCAGCATTTT
TRBV4-1	NA	TRBJ1-1	NA	16	CASSQGPGPGGTEAFF	TGCGCCAGCAGCCAGGGTCCCGGGCCGGGGGGGACTGAAGCTTTCTTT
TRBV10-3	NA	TRBJ1-1	NA	14	CAIRDDGGNTEAFF	TGTGCCATCAGGGATGACGGGGGGAACACTGAAGCTTTCTTT
TRBV27	NA	TRBJ1-2	NA	14	CASSRLQGYYGYTF	TGTGCCAGCAGTCGCTTGCAGGGGTACTATGGCTACACCTTC
TRBV28	NA	TRBJ1-5	NA	15	CASSPGSYSNQPQHF	TGTGCCAGCAGTCCAGGGTCTTATAGCAATCAGCCCCAGCATTTT
TRBV11-2	NA	TRBJ1-2	NA	13	CASSPDRNYGYTF	TGTGCCAGCAGCCCCGACAGGAACTATGGCTACACCTTC
TRBV7-3	NA	TRBJ2-5	NA	14	CASSLNSGGETQYF	TGTGCCAGCAGCTTAAATTCGGGGGGCGAGACCCAGTACTTC
TRBV7-2	NA	TRBJ1-1	NA	14	CASSLQTGNTEAFF	TGTGCCAGCAGCTTGCAGACAGGGAACACTGAAGCTTTCTTT
TRBV20-1	NA	TRBJ2-7	NA	11	CSAAPAREQYF	TGCAGTGCCGCCCCCGCTCGGGAGCAGTACTTC
TRBV24-1	NA	TRBJ1-2	TRBD1	14	CATSERTGLYGYTF	TGTGCCACCAGTGAACGGACAGGACTCTATGGCTACACCTTC
TRBV6-6	NA	TRBJ1-6	NA	12	CASSPTNSPLHF	TGTGCCAGCAGTCCGACAAATTCACCCCTCCACTTT
TRBV4-2	NA	TRBJ2-3	TRBD2	17	CASSAEVSGGAGDTQYF	TGTGCCAGCAGCGCGGAGGTTAGCGGGGGGGCCGGGGATACGCAGTATTTT
TRBV5-1	few	TRBJ1-6	TRBD1	15	CASSFDRDYNSPLHF	TGCGCCAGCAGCTTCGACAGGGACTATAATTCACCCCTCCACTTT
TRBV6-5	few	TRBJ1-1	NA	13	CASRMTVNTEAFF	TGTGCCAGCAGAATGACAGTAAACACTGAAGCTTTCTTT
TRBV19	NA	TRBJ1-5	NA	16	CASSMGRTSSNQPQHF	TGTGCCAGTAGTATGGGAAGGACAAGCAGCAATCAGCCCCAGCATTTT
TRBV27	NA	TRBJ1-6	NA	16	CASREGGSSYNSPLHF	TGTGCCAGCAGAGAGGGTGGGAGCTCCTATAATTCACCCCTCCACTTT
TRBV28	NA	TRBJ1-1	NA	16	CASPKTPGVKNTEAFF	TGTGCCAGCCCCAAAACCCCAGGGGTTAAGAACACTGAAGCTTTCTTT
TRBV7-8	NA	TRBJ1-2	NA	14	CASSVAGPTYGYTF	TGTGCCAGCAGCGTCGCAGGTCCGACCTATGGCTACACCTTC
TRBV7-3	NA	TRBJ2-3	NA	15	CASSIQGASTDTQYF	TGTGCCAGCAGCATACAGGGCGCTAGCACAGATACGCAGTATTTT
TRBV5-1	NA	TRBJ1-1	NA	15	CASSLGFDRNTEAFF	TGCGCCAGCAGCTTGGGGTTCGACAGAAACACTGAAGCTTTCTTT
TRBV11-2	NA	TRBJ2-7	NA	15	CASSVQYLSSYEQYF	TGTGCCAGCAGCGTCCAATACCTTAGCTCCTACGAGCAGTACTTC
TRBV19	NA	TRBJ1-2	TRBD1	14	CASRGTGENYGYTF	TGTGCCAGTAGGGGGACAGGAGAAAACTATGGCTACACCTTC
TRBV11-3	once	TRBJ2-7	NA	14	CASSLDSYSYEQYF	TGTGCCAGCAGCTTAGACTCCTACTCCTACGAGCAGTACTTC
TRBV12-5	NA	TRBJ1-5	NA	15	CASGRQEHSNQPQHF	TGTGCTAGTGGTCGACAGGAGCATAGCAATCAGCCCCAGCATTTT
TRBV19	once	TRBJ2-1	NA	12	CASSIPYNEQFF	TGTGCCAGTAGTATTCCATACAATGAGCAGTTCTTC
TRBV7-8	NA	TRBJ2-1	TRBD2	15	CASSLGLAGHNEQFF	TGTGCCAGCAGCCTAGGACTAGCTGGGCACAATGAGCAGTTCTTC